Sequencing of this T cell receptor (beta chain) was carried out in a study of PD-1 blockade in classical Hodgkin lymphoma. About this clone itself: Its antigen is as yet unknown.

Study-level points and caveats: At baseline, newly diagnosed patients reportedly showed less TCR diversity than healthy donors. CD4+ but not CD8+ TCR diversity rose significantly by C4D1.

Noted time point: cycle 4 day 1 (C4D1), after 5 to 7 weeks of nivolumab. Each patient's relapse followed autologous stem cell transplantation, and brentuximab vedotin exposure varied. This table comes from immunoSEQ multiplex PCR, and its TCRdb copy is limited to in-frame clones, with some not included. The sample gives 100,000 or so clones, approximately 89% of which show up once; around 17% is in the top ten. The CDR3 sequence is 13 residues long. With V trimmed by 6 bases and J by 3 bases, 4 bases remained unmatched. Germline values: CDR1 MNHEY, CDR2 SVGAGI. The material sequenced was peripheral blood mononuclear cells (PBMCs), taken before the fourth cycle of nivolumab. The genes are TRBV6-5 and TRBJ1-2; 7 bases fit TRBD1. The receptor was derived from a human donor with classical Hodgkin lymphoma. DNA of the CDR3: TGTGCCAGCAGGAAAACAGGGGACTATGGCTACACCTTC. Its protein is CASRKTGDYGYTF.